A single sample is the source of the 24 T cell receptor beta chains below, sequenced in a study of blood T cell repertoires in COVID-19. The assay was immunoSEQ multiplex PCR, and TCRdb's table has in-frame clones only and misses some. The data contain some 150,000 clones, over 65% of them seen just once; the ten biggest clones take up more than 2%. What was sequenced was peripheral blood. All receptors come from a man in his sixties or seventies with acute or convalescent COVID-19.

The rearrangement uses TRBV6-5 and TRBJ1-2; no clear D gene. There are 12 residues in the CDR3. The germline V gene encodes CDR1 MNHEY and CDR2 SVGAGI. V was cut by 4 bases and J by 4 bases, with 7 bases left in between. The CDR3 coding sequence is TGTGCCAGCAGTTCCAGTCCCTATGGCTACACCTTC. Residues: CASSSSPYGYTF.

J is TRBJ2-5 and V is TRBV5-4; 9 nucleotides align to TRBD2. The germline gives CDR1 SGHNT, CDR2 YYREEE (reference sequence). There are 15 residues in the CDR3. J was trimmed by 4 bases and V by 4 bases; bases with no gene match: 8. CDR3 amino acids: CASSLSAGGGETQYF. CDR3 nucleotide sequence: TGTGCCAGCAGCCTATCGGCGGGGGGGGGAGAGACCCAGTACTTC.

V usage is TRBV28 and J usage is TRBJ2-7; 15 bases are shared with TRBD2. V lost 4 bases to trimming and J lost 6 bases; unmatched junction nucleotides: 10. The CDR3 is made up of 17 amino acids. Germline values: CDR1 MDHEN, CDR2 SYDVKM. DNA for the CDR3: TGTGCCAGCAGTTCCTTGGGACTAGCGGGAGGCAAACTCGAGCAGTACTTC. This gives the protein CASSSLGLAGGKLEQYF.

This sequence joins TRBV29-1 and TRBJ1-1, with D possibly being TRBD1 (6 bases). CDR1 and CDR2 from the germline V gene are SQVTM and ANQGSEA. The CDR3 is 13 amino acids. V shed 2 bases and J shed 3 bases, with 10 bases lying between them. The CDR3 protein is CSVERGIDTEAFF. The DNA of the CDR3 is TGCAGCGTTGAAAGGGGGATCGACACTGAAGCTTTCTTT.

This clone was observed once. The rearrangement uses TRBV7-9 and TRBJ2-3; D unresolved. The germline gives CDR1 SEHNR, CDR2 FQNEAQ (reference sequence). The V end lost 5 bases, the J end lost 6 bases, and 12 bases lay between the germline ends. CDR3 length equals 13 residues. The CDR3 bases are TGTGCCAGCAGCCCGAGTACGGAGGATACGCAGTATTTT. It yields the protein CASSPSTEDTQYF.

The chain couples TRBV4-1 to TRBJ2-7; 9 positions match TRBD2. The V gene end was trimmed by 4 bases and the J gene end by 0 bases; junction bases not matched to a gene: 4. The length of the CDR3 is 15 residues. CDR1 and CDR2 (germline): MGHRA, YSYEKL. CDR3 nucleotide sequence: TGCGCCAGCAGCCCTAGAGCGGGAGGCTCCTACGAGCAGTACTTC. It specifies CASSPRAGGSYEQYF.

This chain connects TRBV5-4 to TRBJ2-3; D call uncertain. Between the trimmed V and J ends, which lost 1 base and 2 bases, there was a span of 11 bases. CDR3 length: 15 amino acids. Germline-derived CDR1 and CDR2 are SGHNT and YYREEE (reference sequence). CDR3 sequence: CASSLSSRLTDTQYF. The CDR3 nucleotides are TGTGCCAGCAGCTTGTCTTCTAGACTCACAGATACGCAGTATTTT.

J is TRBJ2-2 and V is TRBV5-1, with 10 bases identical to TRBD1. The CDR3 sequence is 16 residues long. Germline V gives CDR1 SGHRS, CDR2 YFSETQ. V lost 3 bases, J lost 4 bases, and 6 bases stayed unmatched. The CDR3 spells CASSSNDRGPTGELFF. DNA for the CDR3: TGCGCCAGCAGCTCAAACGACAGGGGGCCCACCGGGGAGCTGTTTTTT.

The CDR3 region is CASSSGLAGGPSDTQYF. DNA of the CDR3: TGTGCCAGCAGCTCGGGACTAGCGGGAGGGCCCAGTGATACGCAGTATTTT. The J gene is TRBJ2-3, the V gene TRBV5-4, with 16 bases aligning to TRBD2. The CDR3 length is 17 residues. Trimming at V came to 3 bases and at J to 6 bases, leaving 7 bases not matched to a gene. Germline V gene data show CDR1 as SGHNT and CDR2 as YYREEE (reference sequence).

V gene TRBV19 combines with J gene TRBJ1-3, with no clear D. This CDR3 region has 13 residues. Germline V gene data show CDR1 as LNHDA and CDR2 as SQIVND (reference sequence). The germline V and J ends were trimmed by 9 bases and 2 bases, with 11 bases remaining between them. The DNA of the CDR3 is TGTGCCAGCCGAGCTCTCGCTGGAAACACCATATATTTT. Translation: CASRALAGNTIYF.

The chain links TRBV15 to TRBJ2-1; TRBD1 agrees at 7 bases. Germline trimming cut 2 bases from V and 3 bases from J; bases unmatched to any gene: 4. This CDR3 has 15 amino acids. The germline V gene encodes CDR1 LNHNV and CDR2 YYDKDF (reference sequence). CDR3 nucleotides: TGTGCCACCAGCAGACGAGACAGGGACTACAATGAGCAGTTCTTC. Its protein product is CATSRRDRDYNEQFF.

This chain links TRBV27 with TRBJ2-6; D gene unclear. In germline, CDR1 is MNHEY, CDR2 SMNVEV (reference sequence). CDR3 length: 14 amino acids. Trimming removed 6 bases at V and 0 bases at J, with 6 bases between. CDR3 protein: CASSPDSGANVLTF. DNA for the CDR3: TGTGCCAGCAGCCCAGACTCTGGGGCCAACGTCCTGACTTTC.

This rearrangement joins TRBV5-1 to TRBJ1-6, with TRBD1 as a possible D gene (5 bases). Trimming shortened V by 1 base and J by 5 bases, and 7 bases separated the two germline ends. Germline V gene sequence: CDR1 SGHRS, CDR2 YFSETQ. The CDR3 sequence is 14 residues long. The CDR3 nucleotides are TGCGCCAGCAGCTTGCCGGGGGATAATTCACCCCTCCACTTT. Translation: CASSLPGDNSPLHF.

As DNA, the CDR3 is TGTGCCAGCAGTGGGACAGGCCATCAGCCCCAGCATTTT. This encodes CASSGTGHQPQHF. The chain joins TRBV2 to TRBJ1-5; 7 bases align to TRBD1. Germline assignment: CDR1 SNHLY and CDR2 FYNNEI. J gave up 5 bases and V 4 bases, and 2 bases lay outside the gene matches. This CDR3 region has 13 residues.

The rearrangement uses TRBV6-1 and TRBJ2-2; D call uncertain. The CDR3 is 16 amino acids. V was pared by 3 bases and J by 1 base, with 12 bases between. Germline V gene data show CDR1 as MNHNS and CDR2 as SASEGT. In DNA form, the CDR3 reads TGTGCCAGCAGTGAGCTGCAAAGACAGAACACCGGGGAGCTGTTTTTT. Translating it yields CASSELQRQNTGELFF.

V and J are TRBV5-1 and TRBJ1-1; 10 bases match TRBD1. CDR3 length: 15 residues. V lost 6 bases, J lost 3 bases, and 8 bases stayed unmatched. The germline V gene has CDR1 SGHRS and CDR2 YFSETQ. CDR3 sequence reads: CASKIRDRGDTEAFF. The CDR3 coding sequence is TGCGCCAGCAAGATCCGGGACAGGGGTGACACTGAAGCTTTCTTT.

There are a few counts of this clone. The V call is TRBV11-2, the J call TRBJ1-1, with a tentative D call TRBD1 (6 bases). V was pared by 4 bases and J by 4 bases, with 16 bases between. The CDR3 covers 15 residues. Germline assignment: CDR1 SGHAT and CDR2 FQNNGV. The CDR3 loop is CASSYQQGLATEAFF. CDR3 DNA sequence: TGTGCCAGCAGCTATCAACAGGGCTTGGCCACTGAAGCTTTCTTT.

The chain uses TRBV11-2 and TRBJ1-3, with D unclear. This CDR3 contains 15 residues. The V end lost 1 base, the J end lost 2 bases, and 9 bases lay between the germline ends. The germline V gene encodes CDR1 SGHAT and CDR2 FQNNGV. CDR3 DNA: TGTGCCAGCAGCTTAGGTCTCGGGGCTGGAAACACCATATATTTT. Translation: CASSLGLGAGNTIYF.

The genes are TRBV3-1 (or the pseudogene TRBV3-2) and TRBJ2-3, with 8 bases aligning to TRBD2. In germline, CDR1 is LGHDT, CDR2 YNNKEL (reference sequence). The CDR3 contains 16 residues. Trimming cost V 5 bases and J 6 bases; bases outside gene matches: 13. The CDR3 loop is CASSSPGLGVSDTQYF. The CDR3 DNA sequence: TGTGCCAGCAGCTCTCCGGGACTAGGGGTCTCTGATACGCAGTATTTT.

The CDR3, as DNA: TGCAGCGTGGGTGACAGGGAGGTCTATGGCTACACCTTC. It is translated as CSVGDREVYGYTF. V is TRBV29-1 and J is TRBJ1-2; 7 bases are shared with TRBD1. The germline V gene has CDR1 SQVTM and CDR2 ANQGSEA. V lost 6 bases to trimming and J lost 4 bases; unmatched junction nucleotides: 8. CDR3 size: 13 residues.

This clone showed up just once. The chain links TRBV7-2 to TRBJ1-4; tentatively, D is TRBD1 (5 bases). CDR3 length equals 15 residues. Germline CDR1 SGHTA, CDR2 FQGNSA. Trimming removed 3 bases from V and 0 bases from J, with 8 bases in between. In DNA, the CDR3 is TGTGCCAGCAGCTTGCAGGGTACAACTAATGAAAAACTGTTTTTT. Amino acids: CASSLQGTTNEKLFF.

This rearrangement joins TRBV20-1 to TRBJ2-5, with D hard to call. The CDR3 length is 13 residues. Germline V lookup: CDR1 DFQATT, CDR2 SNEGSKA (reference sequence). V shed 7 bases and J shed 5 bases, with 17 bases lying between them. The CDR3: CSGSGLVMETQYF. The CDR3 DNA is TGCAGTGGTAGTGGGCTAGTTATGGAGACCCAGTACTTC.

This chain links TRBV28 with TRBJ1-1; 11 positions agree with TRBD1. Looked up from germline, CDR1 is MDHEN and CDR2 is SYDVKM. V lost 6 bases, J lost 4 bases, and 7 bases stayed unmatched. The CDR3 has 15 amino acids. CDR3 coding DNA: TGTGCCAGCAGGGCCGGGACAGGGGGAACCACTGAAGCTTTCTTT. It yields the protein CASRAGTGGTTEAFF. Looking up the rest from reference TRBV28 and TRBJ1-1 gives the full variable domain: DVKVTQSSRYLVKRTGEKVFLECVQDMDHENMFWYRQDPGLGLRLIYFSYDVKMKEKGDIPEGYSVSREKKERFSLILESASTNQTSMYLCASRAGTGGTTEAFFGQGTRLTVV.

J is TRBJ2-3 and V is TRBV10-1, with 10 bases identical to TRBD2. V lost 2 bases and J lost 1; bases outside the gene matches: 12. Per germline, CDR1 WNHNN and CDR2 SYGVQD (reference sequence). This CDR3 spans 19 amino acids. CDR3 sequence reads: CASSEKGAGGPFCTDTQYF. CDR3 nucleotide sequence: TGCGCCAGCAGTGAGAAGGGAGCGGGGGGGCCTTTCTGCACAGATACGCAGTATTTT.